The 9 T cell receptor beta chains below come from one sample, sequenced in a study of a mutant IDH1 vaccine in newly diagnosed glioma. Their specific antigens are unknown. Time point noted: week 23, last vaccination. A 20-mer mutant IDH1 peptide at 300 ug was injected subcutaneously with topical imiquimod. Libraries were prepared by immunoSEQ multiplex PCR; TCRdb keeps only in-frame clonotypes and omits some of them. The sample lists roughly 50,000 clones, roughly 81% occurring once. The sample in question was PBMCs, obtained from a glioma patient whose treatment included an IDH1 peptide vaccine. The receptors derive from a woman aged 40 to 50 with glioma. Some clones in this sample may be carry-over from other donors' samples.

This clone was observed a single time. The DNA of the CDR3 is TGTGCCAGCAGTTTATCGTGGGGAGACCAAGAGACCCAGTACTTC. Encoded protein: CASSLSWGDQETQYF. The V gene is TRBV27, the J gene TRBJ2-5; the D gene is possibly TRBD2 (5 bases). The CDR3 totals 15 residues. In germline, CDR1 is MNHEY, CDR2 SMNVEV (reference sequence). The V end was cut by 0 bases, the J end by 0 bases, with 8 bases between.

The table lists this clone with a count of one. CDR3 sequence reads: CASRDLAGGQSSYEQYF. DNA of the CDR3: TGCGCCAGCAGAGATCTAGCGGGGGGCCAGAGCTCCTACGAGCAGTACTTC. This chain uses TRBV10-2 with TRBJ2-7, with TRBD2 matching over 11 bases. Trimming took 6 bases from V and 0 from J; bases not matched to a gene: 10. Germline CDR1 and CDR2: WSHSY and SAAADI. This CDR3 is built from 17 residues.

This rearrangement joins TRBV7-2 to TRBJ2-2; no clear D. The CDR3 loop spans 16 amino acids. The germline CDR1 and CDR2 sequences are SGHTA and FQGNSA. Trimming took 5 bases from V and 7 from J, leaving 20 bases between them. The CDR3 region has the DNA TGTGCCAGCAGCAAGAGGAGTACCCGGGCGAACGGGGAGCTGTTTTTT. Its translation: CASSKRSTRANGELFF.

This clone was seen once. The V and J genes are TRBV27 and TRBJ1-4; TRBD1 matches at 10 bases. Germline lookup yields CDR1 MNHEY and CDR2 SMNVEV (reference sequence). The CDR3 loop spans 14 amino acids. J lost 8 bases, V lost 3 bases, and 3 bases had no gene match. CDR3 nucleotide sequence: TGTGCCAGCAGTTTCCAGACAGGGGGCGAAAAACTGTTTTTT. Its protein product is CASSFQTGGEKLFF.

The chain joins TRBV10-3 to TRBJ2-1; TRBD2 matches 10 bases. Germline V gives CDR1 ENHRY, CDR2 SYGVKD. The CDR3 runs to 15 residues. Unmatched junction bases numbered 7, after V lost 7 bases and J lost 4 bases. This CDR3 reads CAIKSSGGFYNEQFF. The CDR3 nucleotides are TGTGCCATCAAAAGTAGCGGGGGGTTTTACAATGAGCAGTTCTTC.

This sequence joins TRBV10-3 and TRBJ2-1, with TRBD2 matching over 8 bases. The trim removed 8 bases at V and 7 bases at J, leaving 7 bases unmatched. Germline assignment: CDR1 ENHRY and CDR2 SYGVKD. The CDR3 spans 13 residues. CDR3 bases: TGTGCCATCTCCGGGGGGGCCGAAAATGAGCAGTTCTTC. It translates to CAISGGAENEQFF.

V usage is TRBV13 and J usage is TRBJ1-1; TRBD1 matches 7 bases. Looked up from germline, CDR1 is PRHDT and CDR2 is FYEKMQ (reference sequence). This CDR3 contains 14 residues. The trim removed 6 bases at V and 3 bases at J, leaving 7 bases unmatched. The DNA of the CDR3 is TGTGCCAGCAGTTATACAGGGGCGGACACTGAAGCTTTCTTT. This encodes CASSYTGADTEAFF.

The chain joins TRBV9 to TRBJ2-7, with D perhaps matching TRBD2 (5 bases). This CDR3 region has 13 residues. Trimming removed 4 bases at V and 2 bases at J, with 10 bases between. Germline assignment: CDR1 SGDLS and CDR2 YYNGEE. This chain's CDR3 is CASSTGLTYEQYF. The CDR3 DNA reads TGTGCCAGCAGCACCGGACTCACCTACGAGCAGTACTTC.

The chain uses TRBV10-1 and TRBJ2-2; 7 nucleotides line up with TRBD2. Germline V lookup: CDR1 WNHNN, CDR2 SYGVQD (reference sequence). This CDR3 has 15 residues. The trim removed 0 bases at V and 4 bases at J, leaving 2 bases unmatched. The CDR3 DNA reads TGCGCCAGCAGTGAGTCCGGGGAGGGCACCGGGGAGCTGTTTTTT. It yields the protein CASSESGEGTGELFF.